The 13 T cell receptor beta chains below come from one sample, sequenced in a study of regulatory T cells in long-lasting Graves disease. Assembly of TCR beta libraries relied on iRepertoire HTBI primers together with Arm-PCR of CDR3 regions. Via MiXCR, TCRdb re-called the multiplex PCR reads, giving one row per CDR3 protein. This table has 350,000 to 500,000 distinct CDR3 sequences, 21% appearing once. Time point: persistent/refractory GD, antithyroid drugs over 5 years with positive TRAb. PBMC RNA was the source of the TCR library. Material: peripheral blood mononuclear cells (PBMCs), obtained when the disease was refractory, from a patient treated with antithyroid drugs. All receptors come from a female donor with Graves disease.

The V gene is TRBV5-4, the J gene TRBJ2-1, with 8 bases lining up with TRBD1. Germline-derived CDR1 and CDR2 are SGHNT and YYREEE (reference sequence). V dropped 1 base and J dropped 0; count of bases not matched to a gene: 3. CDR3 size: 16 residues. DNA of the CDR3: TGTGCCAGCAGCTTGAGAACAGGGGGCTCCTACAATGAGCAGTTCTTC. It codes for CASSLRTGGSYNEQFF.

This clonotype appeared many times. This sequence joins TRBV10-3 and TRBJ2-7, with TRBD1 matching 7 bases. The junction had 1 base not matched to a gene; V was cut back by 6 bases and J by 2 bases. The CDR3 extends over 12 amino acids. Germline lookup yields CDR1 ENHRY and CDR2 SYGVKD. CDR3 region: CAISGTAYEQYF. The DNA of the CDR3 is TGTGCCATCAGCGGGACAGCCTACGAGCAGTACTTC.

There are many counts of this clonotype. This chain links TRBV28 with TRBJ2-7, with a weak D call TRBD1 (6 bases). The germline gives CDR1 MDHEN, CDR2 SYDVKM. This CDR3 is 15 amino acids long. V lost 11 bases to trimming and J lost 4 bases, with 24 bases between them. The CDR3 spells CASHPGRGTGYEQYF. The CDR3 bases are TGTGCCTCCCACCCGGGCAGGGGCACTGGTTACGAGCAGTACTTC.

There are many counts of this clonotype. The chain links TRBV5-1 to TRBJ2-2, with 12 bases identical to TRBD2. This CDR3 comprises 16 residues. CDR1 and CDR2 (germline): SGHRS, YFSETQ. V trimming: 4 bases; J trimming: 6 bases; junction bases outside the gene matches: 7. The CDR3 reads CASSPTTSGSSGELFF. The CDR3 nucleotides are TGCGCCAGCAGCCCTACGACTAGCGGGAGCTCCGGGGAGCTGTTTTTT. Using reference TRBV5-1 and TRBJ2-2 for the parts outside the CDR3, the full variable domain is KAGVTQTPRYLIKTRGQQVTLSCSPISGHRSVSWYQQTPGQGLQFLFEYFSETQRNKGNFPGRFSGRQFSNSRSEMNVSTLELGDSALYLCASSPTTSGSSGELFFGEGSRLTVL.

This clonotype was picked up many times. CDR3 nucleotide sequence: TGTGCCAGCAGCCCCGGAGGGTCTGAGCAGTACTTC. Translated: CASSPGGSEQYF. V is TRBV3-1 and J is TRBJ2-7; D may be TRBD2 (6 bases). V was shortened by 4 bases and J by 7 bases, with 11 bases between the two germline ends. CDR1 and CDR2 (germline): LGHDT, YNNKEL (reference sequence). CDR3 length: 12 residues.

The sample holds a few counts of this clonotype. The chain employs TRBV19 and TRBJ1-6, with D perhaps matching TRBD1 (5 bases). The V and J ends lost 9 bases and 7 bases respectively, with 16 bases between them. The CDR3 is 14 amino acids. Germline V gene data show CDR1 as LNHDA and CDR2 as SQIVND (reference sequence). CDR3 sequence (DNA): TGTGCCAGGAGCTCCAGGGTACGGAATTCACCCCTCCACTTT. It codes for CARSSRVRNSPLHF.

In this sample, this clonotype turned up many times. The V gene is TRBV28, the J gene TRBJ2-2; D is uncertain. Trimming cost V 5 bases and J 4 bases, with 5 bases left between them. In germline, CDR1 is MDHEN, CDR2 SYDVKM. CDR3 length: 12 amino acids. CDR3 residues: CASSTTTGELFF. For the CDR3, the DNA is TGTGCCAGCAGTACGACCACCGGGGAGCTGTTTTTT.

This clonotype came up many times. The chain is built from TRBV2 and TRBJ1-5; 7 bases agree with TRBD1. Germline assignment: CDR1 SNHLY and CDR2 FYNNEI. The CDR3 has 13 amino acids. J lost 8 bases, V lost 4 bases, and 5 bases had no gene match. This chain's CDR3 is CASSGDSPKPQHF. The CDR3 DNA is TGTGCCAGCAGTGGGGACAGCCCAAAGCCCCAGCATTTT.

There are a few counts of this clonotype. The V and J genes are TRBV5-1 and TRBJ2-5, with 10 bases matching TRBD2. The CDR3 consists of 15 residues. Germline V gene sequence: CDR1 SGHRS, CDR2 YFSETQ. With 5 bases clipped from V and 3 bases from J, the junction kept 7 bases outside the gene matches. CDR3: CASRSSGRAEETQYF. The CDR3 DNA sequence: TGCGCCAGCAGGAGCAGCGGGAGGGCCGAAGAGACCCAGTACTTC.

There are many counts of this clonotype. V gene TRBV15 combines with J gene TRBJ2-7; a possible D gene is TRBD1 (5 bases). This CDR3 has 15 amino acids. Trimming took off 0 bases at V and 2 bases at J, with 11 bases between the two ends. CDR1 and CDR2 from the germline V gene are LNHNV and YYDKDF (reference sequence). CDR3 sequence: CATSREAGPPYEQYF. The CDR3 region has the DNA TGTGCCACCAGCAGAGAAGCAGGGCCCCCCTACGAGCAGTACTTC.

The chain joins TRBV2 to TRBJ2-7; TRBD1 is a possible D gene (5 bases). From germline, CDR1 is SNHLY and CDR2 FYNNEI. V was cut by 7 bases and J by 1 base, with 14 bases left in between. This CDR3 is 14 amino acids long. The CDR3 nucleotides read TGTGCCAGCAAGCCCGACAGAAGTTCCTACGAGCAGTACTTC. This gives the protein CASKPDRSSYEQYF.

In nucleotides, the CDR3 is TGTGCCAGCAGTCCACGGTCGGGGGTCGGCAATGAGCAGTTCTTC. This translates into CASSPRSGVGNEQFF. This chain uses TRBV27 with TRBJ2-1; D is perhaps TRBD2 (6 bases). The CDR3 loop spans 15 amino acids. Per germline, CDR1 MNHEY and CDR2 SMNVEV (reference sequence). Trimming removed 5 bases from V and 6 bases from J, with 17 bases in between.

This clonotype has more than one count but fewer than ten. This chain uses TRBV30 with TRBJ1-1; tentative D call: TRBD1 (6 bases). CDR1 and CDR2 (germline): GTSNPN, SVGIG (reference sequence). Trimming stripped 0 bases from V and 4 bases from J, with 9 bases between. The CDR3 runs to 13 residues. CDR3 sequence: CAWSVPGATEAFF. The CDR3 DNA reads as TGTGCCTGGAGTGTACCGGGGGCCACTGAAGCTTTCTTT. Drawing the rest from reference TRBV30 and TRBJ1-1, the complete variable domain is SQTIHQWPATLVQPVGSPLSLECTVEGTSNPNLYWYRQAAGRGLQLLFYSVGIGQISSEVPQNLSASRPQDRQFILSSKKLLLSDSGFYLCAWSVPGATEAFFGQGTRLTVV.